The 13 T cell receptor beta chains presented below share a single source sample, sequenced in a study of blood T cell repertoires in COVID-19. The table came from immunoSEQ multiplex PCR; TCRdb's copy has only in-frame clones and leaves some out. There are tens of thousands of clones in the sample; about 85% occur only once, and approximately 6.4% lies in the top ten. The sample comprised peripheral blood. Receptors originate from a man in his sixties with acute or convalescent COVID-19.

This chain joins TRBV30 and TRBJ2-2, with TRBD2 matching over 7 bases. The germline gives CDR1 GTSNPN, CDR2 SVGIG (reference sequence). This CDR3 region has 14 residues. With V trimmed by 4 bases and J by 2 bases, 4 bases remained unmatched. Written as DNA, the CDR3 is TGTGCCTGGAAGCGCGGGAGAAACACCGGGGAGCTGTTTTTT. Protein: CAWKRGRNTGELFF.

V and J are TRBV5-5 and TRBJ1-5; D remains unclear. V was cut by 2 bases and J by 2 bases, with 5 bases left in between. CDR1 and CDR2 from the germline V gene are SGHKS and YYEKEE (reference sequence). The CDR3 length is 13 residues. CDR3 loop: CASSFQGNQPQHF. In nucleotides, the CDR3 is TGTGCCAGCAGCTTTCAGGGCAATCAGCCCCAGCATTTT.

The V call is TRBV10-1, the J call TRBJ2-1; 8 nucleotides line up with TRBD1. The germline V gene has CDR1 WNHNN and CDR2 SYGVQD (reference sequence). V was pared by 4 bases and J by 6 bases, with 8 bases of the junction left unmatched. This CDR3 is built from 15 residues. The CDR3 region is CASSGDRGTGNEQFF. In nucleotides, the CDR3 is TGCGCCAGCAGTGGTGACAGGGGAACGGGCAATGAGCAGTTCTTC.

The chain combines TRBV5-8 with TRBJ1-5; D might be TRBD1 (6 bases). The CDR3 extends over 13 amino acids. Germline V gene lookup returns CDR1 SGHTS and CDR2 YDEGEE. The V end lost 3 bases, the J end lost 4 bases, and 8 bases lay between the germline ends. The CDR3 loop is CASSSTGNQPQHF. The CDR3, as DNA: TGTGCCAGCAGCTCCACAGGGAATCAGCCCCAGCATTTT. Together with reference TRBV5-8 and TRBJ1-5, the CDR3 gives the full variable domain: EAGVTQSPTHLIKTRGQQATLRCSPISGHTSVYWYQQALGLGLQFLLWYDEGEERNRGNFPPRFSGRQFPNYSSELNVNALELEDSALYLCASSSTGNQPQHFGDGTRLSIL.

The J gene is TRBJ2-7, the V gene TRBV12-5; D gene ambiguous. Trimming pared 2 bases from V and 7 bases from J, leaving 9 bases between. Per the germline V gene, CDR1 is LGHNT and CDR2 is FRNRAP. The CDR3 has 12 amino acids. CDR3 bases: TGTGCTAGTGGTTTGATGGTGAGGGAGCAGTACTTC. Encoded protein: CASGLMVREQYF.

This chain connects TRBV5-1 to TRBJ2-4; D might be TRBD1 (5 bases). Per the germline V gene, CDR1 is SGHRS and CDR2 is YFSETQ. V lost 0 bases and J 2 bases, leaving 9 bases between the germline ends. This CDR3 has 15 amino acids. CDR3 protein: CASSLDGATKNIQYF. CDR3 bases: TGCGCCAGCAGCTTGGATGGGGCAACCAAAAACATTCAGTACTTC.

This chain links TRBV7-2 with TRBJ1-2, with a tentative D call TRBD1 (6 bases). Per germline, CDR1 SGHTA and CDR2 FQGNSA. Deletions cut 5 bases from V and 4 bases from J, with 14 bases between. The CDR3 runs to 14 residues. CDR3: CASSPGGGSYGYTF. The CDR3 DNA sequence: TGTGCCAGCAGCCCTGGGGGGGGCAGCTATGGCTACACCTTC.

The V call is TRBV7-2, the J call TRBJ1-6, with D tentatively TRBD1 (5 bases). Trimming cost V 2 bases and J 8 bases, with 10 bases left between them. This CDR3 has 14 residues. Germline CDR1 reads SGHTA; CDR2 reads FQGNSA. The CDR3 bases are TGTGCCAGCAGCTTATGGCAGGGTTATTCACCCCTCCACTTT. It translates to CASSLWQGYSPLHF.

The chain employs TRBV11-2 and TRBJ2-2; TRBD2 might be the D (6 bases). This CDR3 has 15 amino acids. V lost 6 bases to trimming and J lost 5 bases, with 16 bases between them. Germline CDR1 reads SGHAT; CDR2 reads FQNNGV. CDR3 loop: CASSRQRASTGELFF. The CDR3 nucleotides read TGTGCCAGCAGTCGTCAGCGGGCGAGTACCGGGGAGCTGTTTTTT.

This clone showed up just a few times. The chain is built from TRBV5-1 and TRBJ1-4; D is uncertain. Germline CDR1 reads SGHRS; CDR2 reads YFSETQ. V dropped 0 bases and J dropped 7 bases, with 7 bases sitting between them. This CDR3 contains 13 residues. The CDR3 protein is CASSLGSGEKLFF. The CDR3 coding sequence is TGCGCCAGCAGCTTGGGGAGCGGTGAAAAACTGTTTTTT.

The gene calls are TRBV27 and TRBJ1-6; D is ambiguous. Germline V gene data show CDR1 as MNHEY and CDR2 as SMNVEV (reference sequence). The CDR3 is made up of 13 amino acids. V gave up 3 bases and J gave up 4 bases, with 4 bases separating them. The CDR3 nucleotides read TGTGCCAGCAGTTTCCGGTATAATTCACCCCTCCACTTT. Its translation is CASSFRYNSPLHF.

This chain uses TRBV10-3 with TRBJ1-1; weak D call: TRBD1 (5 bases). Per germline, CDR1 ENHRY and CDR2 SYGVKD. This CDR3 contains 14 residues. Trimming removed 8 bases at V and 4 bases at J, with 17 bases between. CDR3 amino acids: CAIAAGGEGTEAFF. CDR3 sequence (DNA): TGTGCCATCGCGGCGGGGGGAGAGGGCACTGAAGCTTTCTTT.

This chain uses TRBV2 with TRBJ2-1, with D unclear. The CDR3 runs 14 residues. Trimming took off 7 bases at V and 0 bases at J, with 10 bases between the two ends. Germline V gene data show CDR1 as SNHLY and CDR2 as FYNNEI. CDR3 protein: CASNPRSSYNEQFF. CDR3 coding DNA: TGTGCCAGCAACCCGCGGAGCTCCTACAATGAGCAGTTCTTC.